The clone carrying this T cell receptor (beta chain) was seen only a few times. Authors' data handling: Reference gene primer amplification in the assay estimated nucleated cell counts. TCRdb's table, derived via immunoSEQ multiplex PCR, lists solely in-frame clones and lacks some. That table furnishes V, J and clone size, whereas the DNA furnished D and trimming. The table has fewer than 150,000 clones, approximately 80% seen once; the top ten hold approximately 6.6%. With 7 bases removed from V and 5 bases from J, the gap between germline ends came to 20 bases. The CDR3 extends over 15 amino acids. Germline V gene sequence: CDR1 SGHAT, CDR2 FQNNGV. This entry belongs to a study of blood T cell repertoires in COVID-19. Study in general: The analysed material was cDNA or gDNA that came from T cells, B-cell-depleted T cells, or PBMCs.

This receptor was identified in a human donor in a cohort sampled during active COVID-19. Specimen: peripheral blood. The rearrangement joins TRBV11-2 to TRBJ2-5; TRBD1 might be the D (6 bases). The CDR3 coding sequence is TGTGCCAGCACTCAGGCTGGGGGCTTGACTGAGACCCAGTACTTC. This translates into CASTQAGGLTETQYF.